Listed here are 30 T cell receptor beta chains from one sample, sequenced in a study of graft-versus-host responses after intestinal transplantation. TCRdb keeps only in-frame clones here, not all; method: immunoSEQ multiplex PCR. The sample shows tens of thousands of clones, 80% to 95% of them seen only once. Their target antigens are unknown. The sample consisted of unstimulated CD4+ T cells sorted from spleen or lymph node cells, taken before transplant. Receptors originate from a human donor who was the organ donor for an intestinal transplant.

The chain recombines TRBV5-6 with TRBJ2-1, with D unresolved. This CDR3 comprises 15 residues. V shed 0 bases and J shed 6 bases, with 13 bases lying between them. Germline CDR1 SGHDT, CDR2 YYEEEE. The DNA for the CDR3 is TGTGCCAGCAGCTTGGCCCTGACACCCCCCAATGAGCAGTTCTTC. Translation: CASSLALTPPNEQFF.

This chain joins TRBV11-2 and TRBJ2-5; the D is unclear. This CDR3 contains 13 residues. The V and J ends lost 3 bases and 2 bases respectively, with 7 bases between them. Per the germline V gene, CDR1 is SGHAT and CDR2 is FQNNGV. CDR3 protein: CASSFGQQETQYF. CDR3 DNA sequence: TGTGCCAGCAGCTTCGGCCAGCAAGAGACCCAGTACTTC.

This chain uses TRBV30 with TRBJ2-1, with 12 bases aligning to TRBD2. The ends lost 5 bases at V and 7 bases at J; junction bases unmatched: 6. Per germline, CDR1 GTSNPN and CDR2 SVGIG (reference sequence). The CDR3 is 14 amino acids. CDR3: CAWGRLAGVNEQFF. The DNA for the CDR3 is TGTGCCTGGGGACGACTAGCGGGAGTAAATGAGCAGTTCTTC. The complete variable domain, with remaining parts taken from reference TRBV30 and TRBJ2-1, reads SQTIHQWPATLVQPVGSPLSLECTVEGTSNPNLYWYRQAAGRGLQLLFYSVGIGQISSEVPQNLSASRPQDRQFILSSKKLLLSDSGFYLCAWGRLAGVNEQFFGPGTRLTVL.

The chain is built from TRBV29-1 and TRBJ1-1; 10 nucleotides match TRBD1. Trimming removed 2 bases from V and 6 bases from J; junction bases left unmatched: 15. The germline V gene has CDR1 SQVTM and CDR2 ANQGSEA. The CDR3 is 17 residues long. The CDR3 here is CSVEMVGGTGASPEAFF. In DNA form, the CDR3 reads TGCAGCGTTGAAATGGTGGGGGGGACAGGGGCCTCCCCTGAAGCTTTCTTT.

This rearrangement joins TRBV20-1 to TRBJ2-5; D ambiguous. The end of the DNA aligns better with TRBJ2-7, so the J call may be wrong. There are 10 residues in the CDR3. Germline loops: CDR1 DFQATT, CDR2 SNEGSKA (reference sequence). Here the CDR3 DNA reads TGCAGTGCCCACCGGTACGAGCAGTACTTC. Translating it yields CSAHRYEQYF.

This rearrangement joins TRBV4-2 to TRBJ2-5, with a tentative D call TRBD2 (5 bases). This CDR3 is built from 13 residues. Germline CDR1 reads LGHNA; CDR2 reads YNFKEQ. V lost 0 bases and J lost 4, with 6 bases in between. Written as DNA, the CDR3 is TGTGCCAGCAGCCAAGATGCGGGAGAGACCCAGTACTTC. Translated, it gives CASSQDAGETQYF.

J is TRBJ2-2 and V is TRBV30; the D gene is possibly TRBD1 (5 bases). Germline CDR1 and CDR2: GTSNPN and SVGIG (reference sequence). Trimming left V 5 bases short and J 6 bases short, with 16 bases between. The CDR3 runs 14 residues. CDR3 protein: CAWGAVRLAGELFF. For the CDR3, the DNA is TGTGCCTGGGGGGCCGTCAGACTGGCCGGGGAGCTGTTTTTT.

V is TRBV6-6 and J is TRBJ2-3; D call uncertain. The CDR3 spans 14 residues. V lost 5 bases, J lost 0 bases, and 9 bases lay in between. CDR1 and CDR2 (germline): MNHNY, SVGAGI (reference sequence). The CDR3 loop is CASSPSASTDTQYF. DNA for the CDR3: TGTGCCAGCAGTCCGAGCGCAAGCACAGATACGCAGTATTTT.

The rearrangement joins TRBV6-5 to TRBJ1-1; D is unclear. CDR3 size: 11 residues. The ends were cut back, 5 bases at V and 8 bases at J, with 9 bases in the middle. Germline V lookup: CDR1 MNHEY, CDR2 SVGAGI. CDR3 bases: TGTGCCAGCAGTGAAGGCAGGGAAGCTTTCTTT. Translating it yields CASSEGREAFF.

The V call is TRBV5-1, the J call TRBJ2-7; D unclear. Trimming cost V 4 bases and J 0 bases, with 11 bases left between them. CDR1 is SGHRS and CDR2 is YFSETQ in the germline V gene. The CDR3 consists of 14 residues. CDR3 protein: CASSGAELSYEQYF. In DNA, the CDR3 is TGCGCCAGCAGCGGAGCAGAGCTCTCCTACGAGCAGTACTTC.

This sequence joins TRBV7-2 and TRBJ2-7, with 12 nucleotides matching TRBD1. The CDR3 is 15 residues long. Trimming cost V 1 base and J 4 bases; bases outside gene matches: 2. CDR1 is SGHTA, CDR2 FQGNSA, per germline. CDR3 residues: CASSLVGQGAYEQYF. CDR3 in DNA: TGTGCCAGCAGCTTAGTGGGACAGGGGGCTTACGAGCAGTACTTC.

The rearrangement joins TRBV6-1 to TRBJ1-1, with a possible D match to TRBD1 (5 bases). The V gene lost 0 bases and the J gene lost 5 bases, with 10 bases spanning the gap. CDR1 and CDR2 (germline): MNHNS, SASEGT. The CDR3 sequence is 14 residues long. The CDR3 is CASSEARGGTEAFF. CDR3 DNA: TGTGCCAGCAGTGAAGCGCGGGGGGGAACTGAAGCTTTCTTT.

This clone was observed a few times. The chain couples TRBV2 to TRBJ2-3; D may be TRBD1 (5 bases). The CDR3 totals 13 residues. Germline-derived CDR1 and CDR2 are SNHLY and FYNNEI. Trimming took 6 bases from V and 2 from J, leaving 9 bases between them. For the CDR3, the DNA is TGTGCCAGCAGCAGGGATGCCACAGATACGCAGTATTTT. It codes for CASSRDATDTQYF.

The chain recombines TRBV7-5 with TRBJ2-5; no check of the table's D call, TRBD2, against the DNA was made. TRBV7-5 corresponds to a pseudogene. The CDR3 has 17 residues. CDR3 nucleotide sequence: TGTGTCAGAAGCTTAGCATGCCGGGGGAGGCCCCAAGAGACCCAGTACTTC. As protein: CVRSLACRGRPQETQYF.

V gene TRBV7-2 combines with J gene TRBJ2-3, with 9 bases matching TRBD1. This CDR3 region has 16 residues. Per the germline V gene, CDR1 is SGHTA and CDR2 is FQGNSA. Unmatched junction bases numbered 9, after V lost 5 bases and J lost 3 bases. DNA for the CDR3: TGTGCCAGCAGCGCGCCCCGGGACAGGGTTACAGATACGCAGTATTTT. It encodes CASSAPRDRVTDTQYF.

The chain recombines TRBV4-1 with TRBJ2-7; a possible D gene is TRBD1 (5 bases). Between the trimmed V and J ends, which lost 5 bases and 5 bases, there was a span of 19 bases. CDR1 and CDR2 from the germline V gene are MGHRA and YSYEKL. CDR3 length: 15 residues. In DNA form, the CDR3 reads TGCGCCAGCAGCAATTGGTGGGTGGGGCGGAACGAGCAGTACTTC. Encoded protein: CASSNWWVGRNEQYF.

This clone appeared a single time. The rearrangement links TRBV28 to TRBJ1-6; TRBD1 aligns across 8 bases. Germline V gives CDR1 MDHEN, CDR2 SYDVKM. The CDR3 consists of 15 residues. The J segment lost 7 bases and the V segment lost 8 bases, leaving 10 bases of the junction unmatched. In DNA form, the CDR3 reads TGTGCCAGCCTTTCTTACCGACAGGGGAATTCACCCCTCCACTTT. It yields the protein CASLSYRQGNSPLHF.

This chain connects TRBV6-6 to TRBJ1-2, with 8 bases aligning to TRBD1. Germline-derived CDR1 and CDR2 are MNHNY and SVGAGI (reference sequence). The CDR3 covers 13 residues. The trim removed 4 bases at V and 7 bases at J, leaving 5 bases unmatched. The chain's CDR3 is CASSLQGEGGYTF. CDR3 nucleotide sequence: TGTGCCAGCAGTTTACAGGGGGAAGGTGGCTACACCTTC.

V and J are TRBV7-2 and TRBJ2-1; 15 bases match TRBD2. CDR3 length equals 19 residues. Trimming took 4 bases from V and 1 from J; bases not matched to a gene: 8. The germline CDR1 and CDR2 sequences are SGHTA and FQGNSA. CDR3 sequence reads: CASSSRTSGRARSYNEQFF. The DNA for the CDR3 is TGTGCCAGCAGCTCCCGGACTAGCGGGAGGGCTAGGTCCTACAATGAGCAGTTCTTC.

The chain links TRBV7-3 to TRBJ2-1; the D gene is possibly TRBD2 (5 bases). The germline gives CDR1 SGHTA, CDR2 FQGTGA. V lost 2 bases, J lost 5 bases, and 10 bases lay in between. The length of the CDR3 is 14 residues. Here the CDR3 DNA reads TGTGCCAGCAGCTTAGGTCTAGCTCACAATGAGCAGTTCTTC. This codes for CASSLGLAHNEQFF. Full variable domain (missing parts from reference TRBV7-3 and TRBJ2-1): GAGVSQTPSNKVTEKGKYVELRCDPISGHTALYWYRQSLGQGPEFLIYFQGTGAADDSGLPNDRFFAVRPEGSVSTLKIQRTERGDSAVYLCASSLGLAHNEQFFGPGTRLTVL.

The chain joins TRBV5-8 to TRBJ2-1, with 12 bases lining up with TRBD2. Germline V gives CDR1 SGHTS, CDR2 YDEGEE. The junction had 18 bases not matched to a gene; V was cut back by 2 bases and J by 6 bases. The CDR3 contains 20 residues. The CDR3: CASSLLRLAGESGRPNEQFF. Here the CDR3 DNA reads TGTGCCAGCAGCTTACTACGACTAGCGGGAGAGTCTGGACGACCCAATGAGCAGTTCTTC.

The CDR3 coding sequence is TGTGCCAGCAGCTTAATCCGGGGACTAGCGGGCTCCTACGAGCAGTACTTC. Amino acids: CASSLIRGLAGSYEQYF. The chain uses TRBV11-2 and TRBJ2-7, with TRBD2 matching over 12 bases. The CDR3 is 17 amino acids. CDR1 and CDR2 from the germline V gene are SGHAT and FQNNGV. V was pared by 2 bases and J by 0 bases, with 5 bases of the junction left unmatched. Full variable domain (rest looked up from reference TRBV11-2 and TRBJ2-7): EAGVAQSPRYKIIEKRQSVAFWCNPISGHATLYWYQQILGQGPKLLIQFQNNGVVDDSQLPKDRFSAERLKGVDSTLKIQPAKLEDSAVYLCASSLIRGLAGSYEQYFGPGTRLTVT.

This clone was recorded once. This rearrangement joins TRBV4-1 to TRBJ1-4; 7 positions agree with TRBD1. The CDR3 totals 13 residues. Germline assignment: CDR1 MGHRA and CDR2 YSYEKL. V lost 1 base and J lost 7; bases outside the gene matches: 0. CDR3 DNA: TGCGCCAGCAGCCAAGGACAGGGTGAAAAACTGTTTTTT. Its protein product is CASSQGQGEKLFF.

The V call is TRBV7-9, the J call TRBJ1-6, with 9 positions matching TRBD1. The V and J ends lost 3 bases and 5 bases, in that order; junction bases with no gene match: 2. This CDR3 has 15 amino acids. Germline CDR1 SEHNR, CDR2 FQNEAQ (reference sequence). The DNA of the CDR3 is TGTGCCAGCAGCTTCGGGGACAGGGATAATTCACCCCTCCACTTT. The encoded protein is CASSFGDRDNSPLHF.

This clone was counted a single time. The chain is built from TRBV29-1 and TRBJ2-1; 9 bases line up with TRBD1. The CDR3 extends over 15 amino acids. Germline V CDR1 and CDR2: SQVTM, ANQGSEA. V was clipped by 1 base and J by 6 bases; unmatched bases: 7. CDR3: CSVEVPGQGFNEQFF. The CDR3 region has the DNA TGCAGCGTTGAAGTTCCGGGACAGGGCTTCAATGAGCAGTTCTTC.

CDR3 sequence (DNA): TGTGCCAGCAGCTTATCCGACAGTTTCTCCTACGAGCAGTACTTC. This translates into CASSLSDSFSYEQYF. This chain links TRBV7-2 with TRBJ2-7, with a possible D match to TRBD1 (5 bases). CDR1 SGHTA and CDR2 FQGNSA come from the germline V gene. The CDR3 has 15 residues. Trimming cost V 2 bases and J 0 bases, with 11 bases left between them.

The chain couples TRBV11-2 to TRBJ1-2; D is uncertain. V shed 4 bases and J shed 2 bases, with 5 bases lying between them. This CDR3 has 12 residues. From germline, CDR1 is SGHAT and CDR2 FQNNGV. In DNA, the CDR3 is TGTGCCAGCAGCTCGGGGAACTATGGCTACACCTTC. Residues: CASSSGNYGYTF. Supplemented by reference TRBV11-2 and TRBJ1-2, the full variable domain reads EAGVAQSPRYKIIEKRQSVAFWCNPISGHATLYWYQQILGQGPKLLIQFQNNGVVDDSQLPKDRFSAERLKGVDSTLKIQPAKLEDSAVYLCASSSGNYGYTFGSGTRLTVV.

This rearrangement joins TRBV5-4 to TRBJ2-1; 10 bases agree with TRBD2. There are 16 residues in the CDR3. Germline CDR1 and CDR2: SGHNT and YYREEE (reference sequence). Trimming cost V 3 bases and J 4 bases; bases outside gene matches: 7. The DNA for the CDR3 is TGTGCCAGCAGCTGGCGACTAGCGGGTGGATACAATGAGCAGTTCTTC. Amino acids: CASSWRLAGGYNEQFF. Supplemented by reference TRBV5-4 and TRBJ2-1, the full variable domain reads ETGVTQSPTHLIKTRGQQVTLRCSSQSGHNTVSWYQQALGQGPQFIFQYYREEENGRGNFPPRFSGLQFPNYSSELNVNALELDDSALYLCASSWRLAGGYNEQFFGPGTRLTVL.

The rearrangement joins TRBV19 to TRBJ2-7, with TRBD2 identical over 10 bases. From germline, CDR1 is LNHDA and CDR2 SQIVND (reference sequence). CDR3 length: 16 residues. The V segment lost 2 bases and the J segment 1 base; nucleotides outside the gene matches: 5. The CDR3 nucleotides read TGTGCCAGTAGTATACGAGCGGGAGGGATTTCCTACGAGCAGTACTTC. The encoded protein is CASSIRAGGISYEQYF. The entire variable domain, with the rest obtained from reference TRBV19 and TRBJ2-7, is as follows: DGGITQSPKYLFRKEGQNVTLSCEQNLNHDAMYWYRQDPGQGLRLIYYSQIVNDFQKGDIAEGYSVSREKKESFPLTVTSAQKNPTAFYLCASSIRAGGISYEQYFGPGTRLTVT.

As to this clone: An end of the junction differs from the germline gene, which may be a read error. The CDR3 DNA sequence: TGTGCCAGCAACTACGGGACAGGGATCTACAAGCAGTACTTC. The encoded protein is CASNYGTGIYKQYF. The chain combines TRBV2 with TRBJ2-7; 9 nucleotides match TRBD1. CDR1 is SNHLY, CDR2 FYNNEI, per germline. The CDR3 contains 14 residues.